A single sample gave rise to the 32 T cell receptor beta chains below, sequenced in a study of T-cell memory formation after mild COVID-19 (TCRdb year 2021). Library generation was performed with 5' RACE. TCRdb lists the instrument as Illumina NovaSeq 6000. TCRdb trimmed public reads at Q25 via fastp, called clones via MiXCR and kept in-frame beta chains. Rows with a matching CDR3 protein are joined into one entry that keeps the most common DNA and genes. The sample table records fewer than 300,000 distinct CDR3 sequences; about a sixth of these occur just once. Roughly 23% of the sample is taken by the ten largest. Sequencing was done on a sample of PBMCs or a T cell subset sorted from them (not recorded which). Source of these receptors: a man aged 18 to 30 who had mild COVID-19 (a few samples of this study predate the infection). The sample titles of this study are shuffled in the database, so cell type and time point are left out; the donor was told from shared clones.

This clonotype was recorded many times. V usage is TRBV2 and J usage is TRBJ2-1; D tentatively fits TRBD1 or TRBD2 (5 bases each). The CDR3 runs to 12 residues. CDR1 SNHLY and CDR2 FYNNEI come from the germline V gene. The V end was cut by 6 bases, the J end by 14 bases, with 17 bases between. CDR3: CASSLRQGEEFF. CDR3 sequence (DNA): TGTGCCAGCAGCCTCCGGCAGGGAGAGGAGTTCTTC.

The table lists this clonotype with a few counts. V gene TRBV10-1 combines with J gene TRBJ2-5; 13 nucleotides agree with TRBD2. CDR3 size: 16 residues. Unmatched junction bases numbered 3, after V lost 4 bases and J lost 1 base. Germline lookup yields CDR1 WNHNN and CDR2 SYGVQD (reference sequence). The CDR3 region has the DNA TGCGCCAGCAGTGGGGGACTAGCGGGACTCCAAGAGACCCAGTACTTC. Protein: CASSGGLAGLQETQYF.

This clonotype was seen more than once but under ten times. The chain joins TRBV12-3 or TRBV12-4 to TRBJ1-2; D uncertain. This CDR3 is 12 amino acids long. V gave up 2 bases and J gave up 4 bases, with 5 bases separating them. The CDR3 is CASSLNSYGYTF. CDR3 DNA sequence: TGTGCCAGCAGTTTAAACAGCTATGGCTACACCTTC.

This clonotype has more than one count but fewer than ten. The gene calls are TRBV12-3 or TRBV12-4 and TRBJ2-2; D is unclear. V lost 6 bases and J lost 2, with 7 bases in between. CDR3 size: 13 residues. Here the CDR3 reads CASRQTNTGELFF. The CDR3 DNA reads as TGTGCCAGCAGACAGACTAACACCGGGGAGCTGTTTTTT.

The chain recombines TRBV10-3 with TRBJ2-2; D not resolved. Trimming shortened V by 8 bases and J by 1 base, and 8 bases separated the two germline ends. CDR1 and CDR2 (germline): ENHRY, SYGVKD. This CDR3 spans 13 amino acids. For the CDR3, the DNA is TGTGCCATCTCTCTCGAGAACACCGGGGAGCTGTTTTTT. Translation gives CAISLENTGELFF.

This clonotype appeared a few times. CDR3 sequence (DNA): TGTGCCAGCAGCCGGTGGACAGGGGGCGAGTCAGATACGCAGTATTTT. This sequence encodes CASSRWTGGESDTQYF. The chain carries TRBV13 and TRBJ2-3, with 11 bases matching TRBD1. The CDR3 runs 16 residues. From germline, CDR1 is PRHDT and CDR2 FYEKMQ (reference sequence). Trimming at V came to 5 bases and at J to 4 bases, leaving 8 bases not matched to a gene.

The chain joins TRBV18 to TRBJ1-2, with D possibly TRBD1 on 5 matching bases. V lost 3 bases and J lost 2, with 13 bases in between. CDR1 is KGHSH and CDR2 is LQKENI in the germline V gene. CDR3 length: 15 residues. The CDR3 spells CASSPNIGGNYGYTF. The CDR3 DNA reads as TGTGCCAGCTCACCGAATATCGGGGGGAACTATGGCTACACCTTC.

Ten or more counts support this clonotype. This chain uses TRBV5-6 with TRBJ2-5; D remains ambiguous. From germline, CDR1 is SGHDT and CDR2 YYEEEE. V was shortened by 0 bases and J by 3 bases, with 6 bases between the two germline ends. The CDR3 sequence is 13 residues long. CDR3 sequence (DNA): TGTGCCAGCAGCTTGGGCAGAGAAGAGACCCAGTACTTC. This gives the protein CASSLGREETQYF.

V is TRBV24-1 and J is TRBJ2-2; TRBD2 matches at 13 bases. CDR1 is KGHDR and CDR2 is SFDVKD in the germline V gene. V was pared by 3 bases and J by 4 bases, with 10 bases of the junction left unmatched. The CDR3 has 19 amino acids. Here the CDR3 DNA reads TGTGCCACCAGTGATAAGAGGACTAGCGGGGGCCCGGGCACCGGGGAGCTGTTTTTT. Translating gives CATSDKRTSGGPGTGELFF.

The rearrangement uses TRBV30 and TRBJ2-3, with 9 nucleotides matching TRBD2. The CDR3 covers 17 residues. Germline-derived CDR1 and CDR2 are GTSNPN and SVGIG (reference sequence). Losses at the gene ends were 0 bases for V and 6 bases for J; bases not matched to a gene: 13. The CDR3 coding sequence is TGTGCCTGGAGTGTTGGGGGGCTAGCGGGGTCTGCGGATACGCAGTATTTT. This gives the protein CAWSVGGLAGSADTQYF.

The V and J genes are TRBV21-1 and TRBJ1-6. TRBV21-1 is deemed a pseudogene. CDR3 length: 14 amino acids. For the CDR3, the DNA is TGTGCCAGCAGCCGTCGGAGGGGCAATTCACCCCTCCACTTT. Translated: CASSRRRGNSPLHF.

V is TRBV7-2 and J is TRBJ2-3; D is unresolved. Between the trimmed V and J ends, which lost 5 bases and 9 bases, there was a span of 12 bases. Germline V gene lookup returns CDR1 SGHTA and CDR2 FQGNSA. CDR3 length equals 12 residues. CDR3 coding DNA: TGTGCCAGCAGCACCCCCGGCGCGACGCAGTATTTT. This encodes CASSTPGATQYF.

Only one count was recorded for this clonotype. V and J are TRBV24-1 and TRBJ2-6; D gene unclear. Trimming took off 3 bases at V and 4 bases at J, with 9 bases between the two ends. This CDR3 region has 15 residues. The V gene's germline CDR1 is KGHDR and CDR2 SFDVKD. The CDR3, as DNA: TGTGCCACCAGTGATCCCAGGTCCGGGGCCAACGTCCTGACTTTC. As protein: CATSDPRSGANVLTF.

This chain links TRBV2 with TRBJ2-5, with 11 nucleotides matching TRBD2. CDR3 length: 17 residues. Germline V gene sequence: CDR1 SNHLY, CDR2 FYNNEI. Trimming removed 0 bases from V and 1 base from J; junction bases left unmatched: 4. CDR3 protein: CASSEASGGAGQETQYF. As DNA, the CDR3 is TGTGCCAGCAGTGAAGCTAGCGGGGGGGCGGGCCAAGAGACCCAGTACTTC.

This clonotype appeared a few times. The chain combines TRBV7-2 with TRBJ2-5, with TRBD1 matching 7 bases. This CDR3 is 13 amino acids long. The ends lost 5 bases at V and 6 bases at J; junction bases unmatched: 6. Per the germline V gene, CDR1 is SGHTA and CDR2 is FQGNSA. The CDR3, as DNA: TGTGCCAGCAGCGACAGGGAGTCGAAGACCCAGTACTTC. Translating it yields CASSDRESKTQYF.

This sequence joins TRBV10-1 and TRBJ2-7, with 12 bases matching TRBD2. Germline trimming cut 4 bases from V and 2 bases from J; bases unmatched to any gene: 21. The V gene's germline CDR1 is WNHNN and CDR2 SYGVQD (reference sequence). This CDR3 has 21 amino acids. Here the CDR3 DNA reads TGCGCCAGCAGTGGAGAGTCAGGACTAGCGGGGCCGGGGTTTCGTACCTACGAGCAGTACGTC. Protein product: CASSGESGLAGPGFRTYEQYV.

This clonotype was found a few times. The genes are TRBV20-1 and TRBJ2-1; D might be TRBD1 or TRBD2, each matching 6 bases. Trimming took off 0 bases at V and 2 bases at J, with 11 bases between the two ends. In germline, CDR1 is DFQATT, CDR2 SNEGSKA (reference sequence). CDR3 size: 15 residues. The CDR3 region is CSARDGGLTYNEQFF. For the CDR3, the DNA is TGCAGTGCTAGAGACGGGGGCCTAACCTACAATGAGCAGTTCTTC.

This clonotype occurred a few times. The CDR3 loop is CASSPLGVSGNTEAFF. CDR3 DNA: TGTGCCAGCTCACCGCTAGGGGTCTCAGGGAACACTGAAGCTTTCTTT. The chain uses TRBV18 and TRBJ1-1; TRBD1 might be the D (5 bases). Trimming left V 3 bases short and J 1 base short, with 15 bases between. From germline, CDR1 is KGHSH and CDR2 LQKENI. The CDR3 covers 16 residues.

This clonotype was recorded at least ten times. The chain is built from TRBV7-8 and TRBJ1-5; D is uncertain. This CDR3 is 14 amino acids long. Trimming took off 0 bases at V and 4 bases at J, with 7 bases between the two ends. Germline V gene lookup returns CDR1 SGHVS and CDR2 FQNEAQ. The CDR3 loop reads CASSLARENQPQHF. The CDR3 nucleotides read TGTGCCAGCAGCTTAGCCCGGGAGAATCAGCCCCAGCATTTT.

The genes are TRBV29-1 and TRBJ2-1; D is uncertain. Germline V gene data show CDR1 as SQVTM and CDR2 as ANQGSEA. Trimming pared 2 bases from V and 5 bases from J, leaving 16 bases between. This CDR3 comprises 15 residues. CDR3 loop: CSVEIIERFHNEQFF. For the CDR3, the DNA is TGCAGCGTTGAAATAATCGAGCGATTTCACAATGAGCAGTTCTTC.

In this sample, this clonotype turned up a few times. The chain links TRBV6-6 to TRBJ2-3; 10 bases agree with TRBD2. This CDR3 has 17 residues. Per the germline V gene, CDR1 is MNHNY and CDR2 is SVGAGI (reference sequence). J gave up 4 bases and V 2 bases, and 9 bases lay outside the gene matches. In DNA form, the CDR3 reads TGTGCCAGCAGTTACGCGGCTAGCGGGGGCCCCTCAGATACGCAGTATTTT. Residues: CASSYAASGGPSDTQYF.

The rearrangement links TRBV4-2 to TRBJ2-7; D gene ambiguous. The CDR3 is 15 residues long. Trimming removed 1 base at V and 0 bases at J, with 10 bases between. The germline V gene has CDR1 LGHNA and CDR2 YNFKEQ. CDR3 in DNA: TGTGCCAGCAGCCAAGCCTGGGTGGTCTCCTACGAGCAGTACTTC. The encoded protein is CASSQAWVVSYEQYF.

This clonotype was counted between two and nine times. Here the CDR3 reads CASSYLSGGLYNEQFF. The DNA for the CDR3 is TGTGCCAGCAGTTACCTCAGCGGGGGGCTCTACAATGAGCAGTTCTTC. J is TRBJ2-1 and V is TRBV6-6; TRBD2 matches 9 bases. The V segment lost 2 bases and the J segment 3 bases; nucleotides outside the gene matches: 5. CDR3 length equals 16 residues. Per the germline V gene, CDR1 is MNHNY and CDR2 is SVGAGI (reference sequence).

The sample holds a few counts of this clonotype. In nucleotides, the CDR3 is TGTGCCAGCACCCCAATGCCGGCAGGGCGCTCTCTCCTTTCAGGCTACACCTTC. Protein product: CASTPMPAGRSLLSGYTF. J is TRBJ1-2 and V is TRBV11-2, with D maybe TRBD1 (5 bases). The V and J ends lost 7 bases and 8 bases respectively, with 32 bases between them. This CDR3 is 18 amino acids long. CDR1 is SGHAT and CDR2 is FQNNGV in the germline V gene.

The chain links TRBV4-1 to TRBJ2-5; 9 bases are shared with TRBD2. The germline V gene encodes CDR1 MGHRA and CDR2 YSYEKL. The J segment lost 4 bases and the V segment lost 2 bases, leaving 11 bases of the junction unmatched. The CDR3 runs to 17 residues. CDR3 protein: CASSQSTLGGGAETQYF. In DNA, the CDR3 is TGCGCCAGCAGCCAATCGACGCTTGGCGGGGGGGCAGAGACCCAGTACTTC.

The CDR3 bases are TGTGCCAGCAGCGAGGGGACAGAACTTGAAGCTTTCTTT. Amino acid sequence: CASSEGTELEAFF. The chain couples TRBV7-9 to TRBJ1-1, with 7 bases fitting TRBD1. The germline V gene has CDR1 SEHNR and CDR2 FQNEAQ (reference sequence). The CDR3 is 13 residues long. J gave up 7 bases and V 5 bases, and 7 bases lay outside the gene matches.

The chain has TRBV6-6 and TRBJ2-7; 7 bases fit TRBD1. V gave up 8 bases and J gave up 2 bases; unmatched junction bases: 3. CDR1 and CDR2 from the germline V gene are MNHNY and SVGAGI (reference sequence). The CDR3 consists of 12 residues. In DNA, the CDR3 is TGTGCCAGCCTTACAGGGGCCTACGAGCAGTACTTC. It is translated as CASLTGAYEQYF.

This clonotype was counted between two and nine times. This sequence joins TRBV6-2 or TRBV6-3 and TRBJ2-5; 7 nucleotides line up with TRBD1. The junction had 8 bases not matched to a gene; V was cut back by 2 bases and J by 2 bases. Germline V lookup: CDR1 MNHEY, CDR2 SVGEGT. This CDR3 region has 16 residues. The CDR3 DNA reads TGTGCCAGCAGTTACCGGACAGGCGACGGACAAGAGACCCAGTACTTC. Its protein product is CASSYRTGDGQETQYF.

This clonotype appeared a few times. The gene calls are TRBV6-2 or TRBV6-3 and TRBJ2-7, with 7 bases fitting TRBD1. CDR1 and CDR2 (germline): MNHEY, SVGEGT. The CDR3 consists of 15 residues. V lost 5 bases, J lost 2 bases, and 9 bases stayed unmatched. CDR3 sequence: CASSRLGTDTYEQYF. CDR3 coding DNA: TGTGCCAGCAGTCGCCTCGGGACAGATACCTACGAGCAGTACTTC.

This clonotype was counted between two and nine times. The chain is built from TRBV7-9 and TRBJ1-1; D is undetermined. The CDR3 contains 12 residues. Germline lookup yields CDR1 SEHNR and CDR2 FQNEAQ (reference sequence). V was clipped by 5 bases and J by 4 bases, with 8 bases between them. CDR3 residues: CASSPLRTEAFF. CDR3 bases: TGTGCCAGCAGCCCCTTGCGCACTGAAGCTTTCTTT.

This clonotype was observed a handful of times. This chain links TRBV7-2 with TRBJ2-3; 9 bases match TRBD1. Germline CDR1 SGHTA, CDR2 FQGNSA. The CDR3 is made up of 14 amino acids. V shed 3 bases, J shed 5 bases, and the junction held 3 bases outside the gene matches. CDR3 DNA: TGTGCCAGCAGCTTCGGACAGGGGAAAGATACGCAGTATTTT. It translates to CASSFGQGKDTQYF.

The chain recombines TRBV12-3 or TRBV12-4 with TRBJ2-1, with TRBD1 as a possible D gene (6 bases). The length of the CDR3 is 14 residues. Trimming stripped 4 bases from V and 7 bases from J, with 14 bases between. CDR3 loop: CASSSHGQQNEQFF. CDR3 bases: TGTGCCAGCAGTTCCCATGGACAGCAAAATGAGCAGTTCTTC.